Listed below are T cell receptor beta chains from one sample, sequenced in a study of blood T cell repertoires in COVID-19. This table comes from immunoSEQ multiplex PCR, and its TCRdb copy is limited to in-frame clones, with some not included. In the table there are around 50,000 clones, around 80% of which are singletons. The sample consisted of peripheral blood. Receptors were obtained from a woman at least 80 years old with acute or convalescent COVID-19. CDR3s include the opening cysteine and the closing phenylalanine or tryptophan. Each record gives: V gene, J gene, D gene, CDR3 DNA, CDR3 protein. The D gene is left open where the match is weak.

TRBV11-2,TRBJ2-7,TRBD1,TGTGCCAGCAGCCCCGAGGGGCAGACAGGGAGCGAGCAGTACTTC,CASSPEGQTGSEQYF
TRBV28,TRBJ1-4,.,TGTGCCAGCAGACTGAACACTTGGGGGGGGGCGTCTAATGAAAAACTGTTTTTT,CASRLNTWGGASNEKLFF
TRBV29-1,TRBJ2-3,TRBD1,TGCAGCGGTATTGACCACAGGGGGTCGCAGTATTTT,CSGIDHRGSQYF
TRBV5-4,TRBJ2-7,.,TGTGCCAGCAGCTTGATCGTAGGGGCCTCCTACGAGCAGTACTTC,CASSLIVGASYEQYF
TRBV6-4,TRBJ1-4,.,TGTGCCAGCAGCCCATCCGGGGGTATTGGTGAAAAACTGTTTTTT,CASSPSGGIGEKLFF
TRBV2,TRBJ1-3,.,TGTGCCAGCAGTGGAGGTACCTCTGGAAACACCATATATTTT,CASSGGTSGNTIYF
TRBV10-1,TRBJ2-1,TRBD2,TGCGCCAGCAGTGACTCCATTGCGGGGGGGCGATCTGAGCAGTTCTTC,CASSDSIAGGRSEQFF
TRBV7-2,TRBJ2-1,TRBD1,TGTGCCAGCAGCCGACAGGGAAGGAATGAGCAGTTCTTC,CASSRQGRNEQFF
TRBV6-5,TRBJ2-1,TRBD2,TGTGCCAGCAGTTACGGCCTAGCGGGAAGGGATGAGCAGTTCTTC,CASSYGLAGRDEQFF
TRBV5-1,TRBJ2-2,.,TGCGCCAGCAGCTTGGGCAGGGCGGCGAACACCGGGGAGCTGTTTTTT,CASSLGRAANTGELFF
TRBV7-9,TRBJ1-4,TRBD1,TGTGCCAGCAGCTTAGGCGACAGGGGGTCTAATGAAAAACTGTTTTTT,CASSLGDRGSNEKLFF